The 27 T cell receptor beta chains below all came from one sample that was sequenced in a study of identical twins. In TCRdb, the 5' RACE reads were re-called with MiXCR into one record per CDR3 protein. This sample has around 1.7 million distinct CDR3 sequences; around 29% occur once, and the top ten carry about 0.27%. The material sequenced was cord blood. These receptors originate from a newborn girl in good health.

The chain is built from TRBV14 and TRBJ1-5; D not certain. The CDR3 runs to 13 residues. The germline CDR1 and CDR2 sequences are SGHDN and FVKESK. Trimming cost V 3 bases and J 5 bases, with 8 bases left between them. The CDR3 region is CASSQGTHQPQHF. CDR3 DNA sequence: TGTGCCAGCAGCCAGGGTACCCATCAGCCCCAGCATTTT.

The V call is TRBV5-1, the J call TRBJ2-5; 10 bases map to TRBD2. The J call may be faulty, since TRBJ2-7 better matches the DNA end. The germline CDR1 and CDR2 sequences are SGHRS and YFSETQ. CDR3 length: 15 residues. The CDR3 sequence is CASSRTTSGSYEQYF. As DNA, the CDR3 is TGCGCCAGCAGCCGAACGACTAGCGGGTCCTACGAGCAGTACTTC.

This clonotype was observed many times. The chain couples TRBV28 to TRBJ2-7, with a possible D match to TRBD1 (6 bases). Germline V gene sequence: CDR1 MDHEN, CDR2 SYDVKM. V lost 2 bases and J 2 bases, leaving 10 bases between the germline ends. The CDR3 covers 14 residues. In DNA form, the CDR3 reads TGTGCCAGCAGTTTAGCTGGACAGCCCTACGAGCAGTACTTC. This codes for CASSLAGQPYEQYF.

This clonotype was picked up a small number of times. In DNA form, the CDR3 reads TGTGCCAGCTCATATACAGGGCGAGGAAATCAGCCCCAGCATTTT. Translation gives CASSYTGRGNQPQHF. The rearrangement joins TRBV18 to TRBJ1-5; weak D call: TRBD1 (6 bases). The germline V gene encodes CDR1 KGHSH and CDR2 LQKENI. The CDR3 contains 15 residues. V shed 5 bases and J shed 4 bases, with 15 bases lying between them.

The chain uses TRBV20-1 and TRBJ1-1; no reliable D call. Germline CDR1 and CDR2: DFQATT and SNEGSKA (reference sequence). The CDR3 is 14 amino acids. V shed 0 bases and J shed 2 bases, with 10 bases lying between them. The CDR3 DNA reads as TGCAGTGCTAGAGAGAAGGAATTTAACACTGAAGCTTTCTTT. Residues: CSAREKEFNTEAFF.

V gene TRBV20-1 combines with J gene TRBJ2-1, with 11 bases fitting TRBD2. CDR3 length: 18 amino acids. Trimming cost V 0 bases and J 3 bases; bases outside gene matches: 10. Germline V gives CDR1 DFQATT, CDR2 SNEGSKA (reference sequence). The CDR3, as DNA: TGCAGTGCTAGAGATCTGAGGGTCGGGACTAGCGGCTACAATGAGCAGTTCTTC. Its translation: CSARDLRVGTSGYNEQFF.

For the CDR3, the DNA is TGTGCCACCAGTGAGTCAGGGGGCGAAGAAAAACTGTTTTTT. The encoded protein is CATSESGGEEKLFF. The genes are TRBV24-1 and TRBJ1-4; TRBD1 agrees at 8 bases. The trim removed 4 bases at V and 8 bases at J, leaving 5 bases unmatched. The V gene's germline CDR1 is KGHDR and CDR2 SFDVKD. This CDR3 region has 14 residues.

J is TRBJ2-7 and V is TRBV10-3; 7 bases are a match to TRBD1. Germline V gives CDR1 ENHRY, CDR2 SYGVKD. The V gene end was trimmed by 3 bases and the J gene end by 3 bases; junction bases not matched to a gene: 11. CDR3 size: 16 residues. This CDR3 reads CAISDPRTGSSYEQYF. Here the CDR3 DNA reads TGTGCCATCAGTGACCCCCGGACAGGATCGAGCTACGAGCAGTACTTC.

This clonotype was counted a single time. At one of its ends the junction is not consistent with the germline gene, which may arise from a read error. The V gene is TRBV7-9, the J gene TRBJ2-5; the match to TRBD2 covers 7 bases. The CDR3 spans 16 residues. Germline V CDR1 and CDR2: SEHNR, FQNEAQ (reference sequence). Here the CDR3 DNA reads TGTACCAGCAGCCCCCTGCCGAGCGGGAAGACGGAGACCCAGTACTTC. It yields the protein CTSSPLPSGKTETQYF.

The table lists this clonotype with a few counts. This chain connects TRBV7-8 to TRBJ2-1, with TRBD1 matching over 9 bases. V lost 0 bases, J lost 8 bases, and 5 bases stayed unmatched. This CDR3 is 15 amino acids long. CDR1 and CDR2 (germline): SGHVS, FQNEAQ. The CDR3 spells CASSLAGTGYYEQFF. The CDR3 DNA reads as TGTGCCAGCAGCTTAGCGGGGACAGGGTACTATGAGCAGTTCTTC.

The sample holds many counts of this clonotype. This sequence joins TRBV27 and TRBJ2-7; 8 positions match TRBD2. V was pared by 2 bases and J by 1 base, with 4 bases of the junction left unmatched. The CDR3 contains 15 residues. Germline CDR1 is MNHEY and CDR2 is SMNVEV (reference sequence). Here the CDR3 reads CASSLRASGSYEQYF. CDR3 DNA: TGTGCCAGCAGTTTACGGGCTAGCGGGTCCTACGAGCAGTACTTC.

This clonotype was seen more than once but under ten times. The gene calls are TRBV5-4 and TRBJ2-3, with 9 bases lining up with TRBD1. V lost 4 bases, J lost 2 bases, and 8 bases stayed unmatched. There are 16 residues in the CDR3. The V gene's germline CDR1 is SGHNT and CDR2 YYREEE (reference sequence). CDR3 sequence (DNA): TGTGCCAGCAGCCGTGGGACAGGGATTGTCACAGATACGCAGTATTTT. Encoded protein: CASSRGTGIVTDTQYF.

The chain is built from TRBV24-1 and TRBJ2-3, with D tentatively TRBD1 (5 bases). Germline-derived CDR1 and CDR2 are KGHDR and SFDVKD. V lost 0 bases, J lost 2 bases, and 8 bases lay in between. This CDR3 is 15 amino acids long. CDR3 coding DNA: TGTGCCACCAGTGATTTGCAGGGAACCACAGATACGCAGTATTTT. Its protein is CATSDLQGTTDTQYF.

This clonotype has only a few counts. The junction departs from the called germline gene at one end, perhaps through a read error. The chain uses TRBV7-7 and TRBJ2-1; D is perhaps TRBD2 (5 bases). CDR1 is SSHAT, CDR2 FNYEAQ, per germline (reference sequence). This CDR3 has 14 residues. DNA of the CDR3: TGTGCTAGCAGCTTAGCGTTAGGTGCAAATGAGCAGTTCTTC. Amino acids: CASSLALGANEQFF.

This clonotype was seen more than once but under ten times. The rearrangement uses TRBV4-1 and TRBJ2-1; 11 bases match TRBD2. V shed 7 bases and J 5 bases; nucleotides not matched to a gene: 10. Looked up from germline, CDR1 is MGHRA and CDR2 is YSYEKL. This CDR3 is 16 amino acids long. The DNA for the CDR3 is TGCGCCAGCACCCCGTCGCGACTAGCGGGGAACAATGAGCAGTTCTTC. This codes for CASTPSRLAGNNEQFF.

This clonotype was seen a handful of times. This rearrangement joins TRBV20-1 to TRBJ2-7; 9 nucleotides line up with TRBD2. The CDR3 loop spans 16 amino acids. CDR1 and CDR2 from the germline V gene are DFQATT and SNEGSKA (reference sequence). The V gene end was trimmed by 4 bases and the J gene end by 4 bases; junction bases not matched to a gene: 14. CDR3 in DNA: TGCAGTGCTACCTTAACGTCGGCGGGAGGGATATACGAGCAGTACTTC. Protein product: CSATLTSAGGIYEQYF.

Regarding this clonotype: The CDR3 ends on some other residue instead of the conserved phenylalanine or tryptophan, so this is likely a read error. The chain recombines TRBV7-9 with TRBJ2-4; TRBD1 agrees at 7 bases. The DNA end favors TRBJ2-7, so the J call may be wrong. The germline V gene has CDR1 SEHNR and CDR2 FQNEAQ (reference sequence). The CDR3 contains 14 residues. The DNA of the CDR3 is TGTGCCAGCAGCATTGACAGGGTCTCCTACGAGCAGTACCTC. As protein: CASSIDRVSYEQYL.

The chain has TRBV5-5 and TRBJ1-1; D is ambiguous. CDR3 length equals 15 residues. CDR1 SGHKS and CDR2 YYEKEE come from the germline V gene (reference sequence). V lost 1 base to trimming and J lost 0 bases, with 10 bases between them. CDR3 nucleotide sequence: TGTGCCAGCAGCTTGCTGTGGGCGATGAACACTGAAGCTTTCTTT. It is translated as CASSLLWAMNTEAFF.

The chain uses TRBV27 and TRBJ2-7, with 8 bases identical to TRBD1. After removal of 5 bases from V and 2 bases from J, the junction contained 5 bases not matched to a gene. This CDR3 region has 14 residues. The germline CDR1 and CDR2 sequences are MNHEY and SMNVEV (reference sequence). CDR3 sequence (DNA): TGTGCCAGCAGTCAGACAGGGGAGACCTACGAGCAGTACTTC. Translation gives CASSQTGETYEQYF.

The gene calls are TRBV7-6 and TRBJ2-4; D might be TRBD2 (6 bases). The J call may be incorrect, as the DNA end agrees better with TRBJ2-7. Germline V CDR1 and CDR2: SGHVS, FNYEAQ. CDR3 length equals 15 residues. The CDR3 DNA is TGTGCCAGCAGCCCCTATCACTGGCGGGACTACGAGCAGTACTTC. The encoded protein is CASSPYHWRDYEQYF.

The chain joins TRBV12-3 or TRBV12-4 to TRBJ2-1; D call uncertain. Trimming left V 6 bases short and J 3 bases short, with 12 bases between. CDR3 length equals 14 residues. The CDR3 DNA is TGTGCCAGCAGGGTAGCTGGAGTCTACAATGAGCAGTTCTTC. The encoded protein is CASRVAGVYNEQFF.

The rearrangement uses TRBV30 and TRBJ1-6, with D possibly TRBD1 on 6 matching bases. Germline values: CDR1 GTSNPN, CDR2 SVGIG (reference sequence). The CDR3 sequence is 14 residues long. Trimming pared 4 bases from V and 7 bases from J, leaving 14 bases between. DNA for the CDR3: TGTGCCTGGAAAATCAGGGGTGACAATTCACCCCTCCACTTT. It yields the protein CAWKIRGDNSPLHF.

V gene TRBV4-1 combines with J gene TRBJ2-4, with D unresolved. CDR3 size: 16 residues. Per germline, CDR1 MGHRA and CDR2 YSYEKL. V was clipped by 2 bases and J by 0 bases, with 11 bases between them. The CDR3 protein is CASSQHETIAKNIQYF. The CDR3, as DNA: TGCGCCAGCAGCCAACACGAGACAATAGCCAAAAACATTCAGTACTTC.

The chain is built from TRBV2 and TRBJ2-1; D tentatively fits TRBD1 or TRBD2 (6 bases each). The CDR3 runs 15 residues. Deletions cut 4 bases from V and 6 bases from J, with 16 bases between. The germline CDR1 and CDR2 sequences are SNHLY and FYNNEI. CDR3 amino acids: CASSVEGTRGNEQFF. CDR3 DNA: TGTGCCAGCAGTGTGGAGGGGACAAGGGGCAATGAGCAGTTCTTC.

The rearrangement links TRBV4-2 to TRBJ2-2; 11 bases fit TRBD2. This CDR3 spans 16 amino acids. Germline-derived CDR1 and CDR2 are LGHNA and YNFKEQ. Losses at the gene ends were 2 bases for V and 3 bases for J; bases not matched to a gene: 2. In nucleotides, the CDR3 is TGTGCCAGCAGCCAATTGGGACTAGCGGACACCGGGGAGCTGTTTTTT. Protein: CASSQLGLADTGELFF.

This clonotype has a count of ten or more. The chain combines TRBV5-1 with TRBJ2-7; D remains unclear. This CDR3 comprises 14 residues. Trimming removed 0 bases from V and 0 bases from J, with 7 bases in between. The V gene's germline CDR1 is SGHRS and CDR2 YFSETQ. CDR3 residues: CASSLASNSYEQYF. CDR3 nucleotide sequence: TGCGCCAGCAGCTTGGCCTCAAACTCCTACGAGCAGTACTTC.

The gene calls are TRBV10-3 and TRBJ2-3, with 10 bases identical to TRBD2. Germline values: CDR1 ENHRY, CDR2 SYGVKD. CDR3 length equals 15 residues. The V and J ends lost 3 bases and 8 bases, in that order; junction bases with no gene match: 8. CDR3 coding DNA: TGTGCCATCAGTGATAGGAGCGGGGGGGCTGGTACGCAGTATTTT. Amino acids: CAISDRSGGAGTQYF.